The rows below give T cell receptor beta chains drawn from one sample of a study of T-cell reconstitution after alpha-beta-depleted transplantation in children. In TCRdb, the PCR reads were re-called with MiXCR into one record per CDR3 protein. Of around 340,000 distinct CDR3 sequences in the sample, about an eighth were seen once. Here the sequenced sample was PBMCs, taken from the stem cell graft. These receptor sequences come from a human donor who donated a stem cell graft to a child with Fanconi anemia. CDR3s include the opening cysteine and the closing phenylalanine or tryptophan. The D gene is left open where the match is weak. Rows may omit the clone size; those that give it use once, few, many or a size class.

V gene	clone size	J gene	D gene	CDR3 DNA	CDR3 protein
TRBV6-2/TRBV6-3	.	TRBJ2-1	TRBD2	TGTGCCAGCAGTCCCAGGGGGACTAGCGATGTGAATGAGCAGTTCTTC	CASSPRGTSDVNEQFF
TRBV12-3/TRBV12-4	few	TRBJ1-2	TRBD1	TGTGCCAGCAGTTTGTCGGGGACAGACACCTTC	CASSLSGTDTF
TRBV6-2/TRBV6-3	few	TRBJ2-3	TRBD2	TGTGCCAGCAGTCCCCTCGCGGGAGTCACAGATACGCAGTATTTT	CASSPLAGVTDTQYF
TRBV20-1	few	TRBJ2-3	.	TGCAGTGCCAGTATCGACTTGGGGATTACAGATACGCAGTATTTT	CSASIDLGITDTQYF
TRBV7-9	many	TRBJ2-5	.	TGTGCCAGCAGCGTAACCGGGACCCAAGAGACCCAGTACTTC	CASSVTGTQETQYF
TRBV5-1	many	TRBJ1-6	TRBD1	TGCGCCAGCAGCCGGGAGACAGGGCAGAATTCACCCCTCCACTTT	CASSRETGQNSPLHF
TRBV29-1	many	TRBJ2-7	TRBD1	TGCAGCGCTTCAGGGGGCGCTTCCTACGAGCAGTACTTC	CSASGGASYEQYF
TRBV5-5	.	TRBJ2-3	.	TGTGCCAGCAGCTTGGACGGGACGGTGACAGATACGCAGTATTTT	CASSLDGTVTDTQYF
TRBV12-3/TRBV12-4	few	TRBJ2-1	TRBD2	TGTGCCAGCATTAACGGGGAGGCGGGGGGGCCATACAATGAGCAGTTCTTC	CASINGEAGGPYNEQFF
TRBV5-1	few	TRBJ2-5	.	TGCGCCAGCAGCTTGGCTTTTATAGAGACCCAGTACTTC	CASSLAFIETQYF
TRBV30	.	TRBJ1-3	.	TGTGCCTGGAGTGTCGCAGGGAGGGGAAACACCATATATTTT	CAWSVAGRGNTIYF
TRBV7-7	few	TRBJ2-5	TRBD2	TGTGCTAGCAGCTCGGGACTAGCGAAACAAGAGACCCAGTACTTC	CASSSGLAKQETQYF
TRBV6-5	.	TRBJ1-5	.	TGTGCCAGCCGGTCTAATGGCAATCAGCCCCAGCATTTT	CASRSNGNQPQHF
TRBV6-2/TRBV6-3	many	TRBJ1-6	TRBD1	TGTGCCAGCAGTGACCAAGCCGGGACAGGAGGAATCCTCCACTTT	CASSDQAGTGGILHF
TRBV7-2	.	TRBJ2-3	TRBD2	TGTGCCAGCAGCTTAGCCTGGGGTGGCGGGGGTGTAGATACGCAGTATTTT	CASSLAWGGGGVDTQYF
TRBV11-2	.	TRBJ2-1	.	TGTGCCAGCAGTCCCCAAATAGCGGCCAATGAGCAGTTCTTC	CASSPQIAANEQFF
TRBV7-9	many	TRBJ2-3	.	TGTGCCAGCAGCTTACAGTACGGAACGCAGTATTTT	CASSLQYGTQYF
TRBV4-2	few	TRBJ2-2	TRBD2	TGTGCCAGCAGAGAAAGCGGGGGGGCCTTTAACGGGGAGCTGTTTTTT	CASRESGGAFNGELFF
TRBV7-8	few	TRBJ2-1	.	TGTGCCAGCAGCTTAAGTTCAGCGTCTCTGGACAATGAGCAGTTCTTC	CASSLSSASLDNEQFF
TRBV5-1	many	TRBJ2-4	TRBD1	TGCGCCAGCAGCTCTGGGACAGGCAACCTAATGGACATTCAGTACTTC	CASSSGTGNLMDIQYF
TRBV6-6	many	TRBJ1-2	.	TGTGCCAGCAGTTATGCTCCACCCTATGGCTACACCTTC	CASSYAPPYGYTF
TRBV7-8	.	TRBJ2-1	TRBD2	TGTGCCAGCAGACCGGGACTAGCGGGGATCAATGAGCAGTTCTTC	CASRPGLAGINEQFF
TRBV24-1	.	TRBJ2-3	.	TGTGCCACCAGTGATTTGAGTTCCCGGAAGGGAACAGATACGCAGTATTTT	CATSDLSSRKGTDTQYF
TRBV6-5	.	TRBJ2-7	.	TGTGCCAGCAGTTACTCGACGCCCCAGGTGAGAAGCTACGAGCAGTACTTC	CASSYSTPQVRSYEQYF
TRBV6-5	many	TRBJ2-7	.	TGTGCCAGCAGTTTGGACGGAAACACCCTCTACGAGCAGTACTTC	CASSLDGNTLYEQYF
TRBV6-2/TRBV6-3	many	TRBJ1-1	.	TGTGCCAGCAGTAAGCAGGGGAGTAACACTGAAGCTTTCTTT	CASSKQGSNTEAFF
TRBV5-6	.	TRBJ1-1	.	TGTGCCAGCAGCTTGATGGCAGTTCTCGGTTCTCACACTGAAGCTTTCTTT	CASSLMAVLGSHTEAFF
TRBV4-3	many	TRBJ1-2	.	TGCGCCAGCAGCCAAGATTTTACAACGACTTATGGCTACACCTTC	CASSQDFTTTYGYTF
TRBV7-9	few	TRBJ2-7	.	TGTGCCAGCAGCCTCTTAGGACCCCCGGGGGAGCAGTACTTC	CASSLLGPPGEQYF
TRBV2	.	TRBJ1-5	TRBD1	TGTGCCAGCAGTGATCACAGGGGGCGCGATCAGCCCCAGCATTTT	CASSDHRGRDQPQHF
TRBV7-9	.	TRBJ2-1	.	TGTGCCAGCAGCTTAAAGGGGGGCCTCAATGAGCAGTTCTTC	CASSLKGGLNEQFF
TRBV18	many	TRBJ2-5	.	TGTGCCAGCTCACCACTACGTACAGGGCAAGAGACCCAGTACTTC	CASSPLRTGQETQYF
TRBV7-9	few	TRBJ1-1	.	TGTGCCAGCAGCTTAGTTGTAGGGCCGGGCATGAACACTGAAGCTTTCTTT	CASSLVVGPGMNTEAFF
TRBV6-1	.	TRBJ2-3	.	TGTGCCAGCAGTGAAGACAGGGTCACAGATACGCAGTATTTT	CASSEDRVTDTQYF
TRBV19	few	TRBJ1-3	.	TGTGCCAGTAGACCACAGTACAGGGGAAACACCATATATTTT	CASRPQYRGNTIYF
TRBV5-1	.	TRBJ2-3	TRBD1	TGCGCCAGCAGCTATCAGGGGGCGTCAGATACGCAGTATTTT	CASSYQGASDTQYF
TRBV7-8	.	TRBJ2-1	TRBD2	TGTGCCAGCAGCGGGCGGGGGAACCGAAGGGGTGAGCAGTTCTTC	CASSGRGNRRGEQFF
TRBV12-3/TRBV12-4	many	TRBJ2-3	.	TGTGCCAGCACCTGGGGGGGCGCGACAGATACGCAGTATTTT	CASTWGGATDTQYF
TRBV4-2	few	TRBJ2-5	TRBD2	TGTGCCAGCAGCCAAGACGGCGGGGGGGGCCAAGAGACCCAGTACTTC	CASSQDGGGGQETQYF
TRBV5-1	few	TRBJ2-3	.	TGCGCCAGCAGCTTGACTAGTACTAGCACAGATACGCAGTATTTT	CASSLTSTSTDTQYF
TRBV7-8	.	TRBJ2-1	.	TGTGCCAGCAGCCCCGTCAGGGCGAATGAGCAGTTCTTC	CASSPVRANEQFF
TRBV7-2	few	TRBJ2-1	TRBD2	TGTGCCAGCAGCAGCTTAGCGGGGGGTTACAATGAGCAGTTCTTC	CASSSLAGGYNEQFF
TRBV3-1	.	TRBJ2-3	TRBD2	TGTGCCAGCAGCCTGGGACTAGCGGGACCTGTGACAGATACGCAGTATTTT	CASSLGLAGPVTDTQYF
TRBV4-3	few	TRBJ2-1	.	TGCGCCACCGGGGACCTTCCCAGCTCCTACAATGAGCAGTTCTTC	CATGDLPSSYNEQFF
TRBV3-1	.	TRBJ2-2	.	TGTACCAGCAGTTTAGGAGGCACCGGGGAGCTGTTTTTT	CTSSLGGTGELFF
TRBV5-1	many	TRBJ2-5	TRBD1	TGCGCCAGCAGCGGCGACAGGGGAGAGACCCAGTACTTC	CASSGDRGETQYF
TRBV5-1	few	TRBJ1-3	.	TGCGCCAGCAGCTTGAGTACCGTCTCTGGAAACACCATATATTTT	CASSLSTVSGNTIYF
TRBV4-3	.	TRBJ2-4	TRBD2	TGCGCCAGCAGCCAGTTGGGGGGGACTCCCTCCTACTTC	CASSQLGGTPSYF
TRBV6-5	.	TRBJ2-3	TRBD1	TGTGCCAGCAGTCGACAGGGTGATACGCAGAATTTT	CASSRQGDTQNF
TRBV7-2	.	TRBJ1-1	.	TGTGCCAGCAGCCCCGGGGGGAGGGCCACTGAAGCTTTCTTT	CASSPGGRATEAFF
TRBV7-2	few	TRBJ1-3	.	TGTGCCAGCAGCCGAGTGGGCGTGAGCTCTGGAAACACCATATATTTT	CASSRVGVSSGNTIYF
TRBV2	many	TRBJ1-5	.	TGTGCCAGCAGTGACGTCGGGAGTAGCAATCAGCCCCAGCATTTT	CASSDVGSSNQPQHF
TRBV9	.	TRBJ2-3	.	TGTGCCAGCAGCGTAGGGACTTTTCGGGGGGATACGCAGTATTTT	CASSVGTFRGDTQYF